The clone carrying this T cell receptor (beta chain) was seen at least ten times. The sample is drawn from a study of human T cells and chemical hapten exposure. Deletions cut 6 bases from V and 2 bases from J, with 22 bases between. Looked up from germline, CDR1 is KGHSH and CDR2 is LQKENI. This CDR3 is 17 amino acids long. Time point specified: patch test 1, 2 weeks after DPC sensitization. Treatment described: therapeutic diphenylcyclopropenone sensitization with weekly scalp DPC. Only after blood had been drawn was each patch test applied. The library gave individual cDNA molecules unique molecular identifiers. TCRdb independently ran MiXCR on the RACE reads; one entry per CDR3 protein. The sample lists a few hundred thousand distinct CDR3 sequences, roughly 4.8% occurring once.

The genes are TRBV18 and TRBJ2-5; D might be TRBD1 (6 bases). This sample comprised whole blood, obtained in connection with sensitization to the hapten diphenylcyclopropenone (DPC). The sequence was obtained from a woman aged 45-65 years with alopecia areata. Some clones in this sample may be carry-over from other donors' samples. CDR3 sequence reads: CASSPVPTGRVQETQYF. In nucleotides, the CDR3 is TGTGCCAGCTCGCCCGTGCCCACAGGGCGGGTTCAAGAGACCCAGTACTTC.